These 8 T cell receptor beta chains were sequenced from one sample in a study of T cell changes during pregnancy in multiple sclerosis. Repertoires were generated with immunoSEQ multiplex PCR, while TCRdb's copy carries only in-frame clones and drops some. The table includes approximately 59,000 clones, approximately 89% detected once. The sequenced sample was peripheral blood, obtained in the third trimester of pregnancy. Every receptor here comes from a female donor in good health, enrolled as a control in a pregnancy study.

This rearrangement joins TRBV9 to TRBJ2-3; TRBD2 matches 15 bases. The ends lost 0 bases at V and 2 bases at J; junction bases unmatched: 4. Germline V gives CDR1 SGDLS, CDR2 YYNGEE. The CDR3 runs 18 residues. As DNA, the CDR3 is TGTGCCAGCAGCGTAGGGGGACTAGCGGGGGGACCCACAGATACGCAGTATTTT. Translating it yields CASSVGGLAGGPTDTQYF. The variable domain in full, completed from reference TRBV9 and TRBJ2-3, reads DSGVTQTPKHLITATGQRVTLRCSPRSGDLSVYWYQQSLDQGLQFLIQYYNGEERAKGNILERFSAQQFPDLHSELNLSSLELGDSALYFCASSVGGLAGGPTDTQYFGPGTRLTVL.

The chain joins TRBV23-1 to TRBJ2-1; unclear D gene. TRBV23-1 is classed as an ORF, of uncertain function. This CDR3 has 11 amino acids. V shed 3 bases and J shed 7 bases, with 4 bases lying between them. The CDR3, as DNA: TGCGCCAGCAGTCAGGCTAATGAGCAGTTCTTC. Encoded protein: CASSQANEQFF.

The CDR3 loop is CAWSIPRNEQFF. DNA for the CDR3: TGTGCCTGGAGTATACCTAGGAATGAGCAGTTCTTC. The chain couples TRBV30 to TRBJ2-1; D is undetermined. The CDR3 totals 12 residues. From germline, CDR1 is GTSNPN and CDR2 SVGIG (reference sequence). The V end was cut by 2 bases, the J end by 7 bases, with 9 bases between.

As to this clone: One junction end disagrees with the germline gene, perhaps due to a read error. The rearrangement joins TRBV7-7 to TRBJ1-5, with D perhaps TRBD1 (6 bases). The germline V gene has CDR1 SSHAT and CDR2 FNYEAQ (reference sequence). The CDR3 extends over 16 amino acids. CDR3 nucleotide sequence: TGTGCTAGCAGTCCAATCCGGCCAGGGGGCAATCAGCCCCAGCATTTT. Residues: CASSPIRPGGNQPQHF.

The chain uses TRBV6-4 and TRBJ2-2, with 9 bases fitting TRBD1. V lost 6 bases and J lost 6; bases outside the gene matches: 5. The CDR3 covers 14 residues. Germline assignment: CDR1 MRHNA and CDR2 SNTAGT. CDR3 nucleotide sequence: TGTGCCAGCAGCCGGGACAGGGTGGCCGGGGAGCTGTTTTTT. It yields the protein CASSRDRVAGELFF.

This chain joins TRBV2 and TRBJ2-1; D is undetermined. V shed 10 bases and J shed 7 bases, with 14 bases lying between them. In germline, CDR1 is SNHLY, CDR2 FYNNEI. The CDR3 runs to 12 residues. The chain's CDR3 is CATQATANEQFF. The CDR3 DNA reads as TGTGCCACCCAGGCCACCGCAAATGAGCAGTTCTTC.

This sequence joins TRBV7-2 and TRBJ2-7; tentative D call: TRBD1 (6 bases). Germline V CDR1 and CDR2: SGHTA, FQGNSA. The CDR3 totals 15 residues. Trimming took off 3 bases at V and 6 bases at J, with 18 bases between the two ends. Here the CDR3 reads CASSFKWGPLTEQYF. CDR3 DNA: TGTGCCAGCAGCTTTAAGTGGGGGCCTTTGACCGAGCAGTACTTC.

CDR3 DNA sequence: TGTGCCAGCAGCTTTGGGTCAGGGGGCGCCCCGGTCGGGGGCTACACCTTC. This gives the protein CASSFGSGGAPVGGYTF. The chain is built from TRBV7-9 and TRBJ1-2, with 8 bases that match TRBD1. Per the germline V gene, CDR1 is SEHNR and CDR2 is FQNEAQ (reference sequence). J was trimmed by 8 bases and V by 3 bases; bases with no gene match: 17. This CDR3 comprises 17 residues.